The 19 T cell receptor beta chains below were found in one sample sequenced in a study of cytomegalovirus exposure and HLA in healthy donors. 13 Jbeta primers and 60 Vbeta primers were used for the PCR. Sequencing used immunoSEQ multiplex PCR; TCRdb keeps in-frame clones, though not all of them. The data show roughly 180,000 clones, 70% to 80% seen once. Sample: PBMCs. These receptors all come from a man aged 25 to 40 in good health and CMV-seronegative.

J is TRBJ2-7 and V is TRBV30; D gene unclear. The CDR3 is 11 residues long. Germline V lookup: CDR1 GTSNPN, CDR2 SVGIG (reference sequence). V shed 2 bases and J shed 4 bases, with 6 bases lying between them. For the CDR3, the DNA is TGTGCCTGGAGTCAGATTTACGAGCAGTACTTC. Translation gives CAWSQIYEQYF. The variable domain in full, completed from reference TRBV30 and TRBJ2-7, reads SQTIHQWPATLVQPVGSPLSLECTVEGTSNPNLYWYRQAAGRGLQLLFYSVGIGQISSEVPQNLSASRPQDRQFILSSKKLLLSDSGFYLCAWSQIYEQYFGPGTRLTVT.

The rearrangement links TRBV7-6 to TRBJ2-1; TRBD2 is a possible D gene (6 bases). This CDR3 is 13 amino acids long. The germline V and J ends were trimmed by 5 bases and 10 bases, with 15 bases remaining between them. Germline CDR1 reads SGHVS; CDR2 reads FNYEAQ. CDR3 residues: CASSPRELEEQFF. For the CDR3, the DNA is TGTGCCAGCAGCCCACGGGAGCTCGAGGAGCAGTTCTTC.

The J gene is TRBJ1-6, the V gene TRBV19; the D is unclear. Per the germline V gene, CDR1 is LNHDA and CDR2 is SQIVND (reference sequence). This CDR3 has 14 residues. V shed 4 bases and J shed 16 bases, with 20 bases lying between them. DNA for the CDR3: TGTGCCAGTAGTACCCGCCGACCCCGAGGGAAACTCCACTTT. Encoded protein: CASSTRRPRGKLHF.

The V call is TRBV7-2, the J call TRBJ2-1, with TRBD1 identical over 8 bases. Germline CDR1 reads SGHTA; CDR2 reads FQGNSA. V gave up 1 base and J gave up 9 bases; unmatched junction bases: 5. CDR3 size: 14 residues. In DNA form, the CDR3 reads TGTGCCAGCAGCTTAGAGACAGGGGTCGGTGAGCAGTTCTTC. Protein sequence: CASSLETGVGEQFF.

CDR3 nucleotides: TGTGCCAGCAGCCCCGGACAGTTATATGGCTACACCTTC. The encoded protein is CASSPGQLYGYTF. This chain links TRBV7-2 with TRBJ1-2, with a possible D match to TRBD1 (6 bases). The germline V gene encodes CDR1 SGHTA and CDR2 FQGNSA. V was trimmed by 5 bases and J by 5 bases, leaving 12 bases between them. This CDR3 is built from 13 residues.

The chain recombines TRBV7-3 with TRBJ1-1; D is unresolved. Germline V gives CDR1 SGHTA, CDR2 FQGTGA. V dropped 5 bases and J dropped 4 bases, with 14 bases sitting between them. There are 14 residues in the CDR3. The CDR3 DNA reads TGTGCCAGCAGCCCGACGACATTAGGCACTGAAGCTTTCTTT. Amino acid sequence: CASSPTTLGTEAFF.

The rearrangement uses TRBV19 and TRBJ2-5; no clear D. CDR1 LNHDA and CDR2 SQIVND come from the germline V gene (reference sequence). The CDR3 spans 13 residues. V lost 7 bases, J lost 0 bases, and 9 bases lay in between. CDR3 nucleotide sequence: TGTGCCAGTATGTTCAGCGACCAAGAGACCCAGTACTTC. Protein product: CASMFSDQETQYF. Full variable domain (missing parts from reference TRBV19 and TRBJ2-5): DGGITQSPKYLFRKEGQNVTLSCEQNLNHDAMYWYRQDPGQGLRLIYYSQIVNDFQKGDIAEGYSVSREKKESFPLTVTSAQKNPTAFYLCASMFSDQETQYFGPGTRLLVL.

To note about this clone: A junction end diverges from the germline sequence, so it may reflect a read error. The chain uses TRBV7-7 and TRBJ2-7, with 10 bases fitting TRBD1. The CDR3 is 13 residues long. Germline loops: CDR1 SSHAT, CDR2 FNYEAQ (reference sequence). The CDR3 here is CASSRQGATEQYF. The CDR3 nucleotides are TGTGCTAGCAGCCGACAGGGGGCTACCGAGCAGTACTTC.

On this clone itself: The same CDR3 can be traced to other DNA sequences in this sample. J is TRBJ1-1 and V is TRBV5-1; 11 positions match TRBD1. J was trimmed by 5 bases and V by 4 bases; bases with no gene match: 4. The CDR3 extends over 14 amino acids. Germline V gene data show CDR1 as SGHRS and CDR2 as YFSETQ. CDR3 sequence reads: CASSRGQGGTEAFF. CDR3 nucleotides: TGCGCCAGCAGCCGGGGACAGGGGGGGACTGAAGCTTTCTTT.

The chain joins TRBV5-1 to TRBJ2-3, with D hard to call. The CDR3 totals 13 residues. The germline gives CDR1 SGHRS, CDR2 YFSETQ. V dropped 4 bases and J dropped 0 bases, with 6 bases sitting between them. CDR3 in DNA: TGCGCCAGCAGCCAAACTAGCACAGATACGCAGTATTTT. Amino acid sequence: CASSQTSTDTQYF.

V gene TRBV15 combines with J gene TRBJ2-1; TRBD1 matches at 10 bases. The CDR3 loop spans 12 amino acids. Germline lookup yields CDR1 LNHNV and CDR2 YYDKDF (reference sequence). Losses at the gene ends were 7 bases for V and 12 bases for J; bases not matched to a gene: 6. The CDR3: CATTSGTGAQFF. The CDR3 DNA reads TGTGCCACCACTTCAGGGACAGGGGCGCAGTTCTTC. Full variable domain (outside the CDR3, taken from reference TRBV15 and TRBJ2-1): DAMVIQNPRYQVTQFGKPVTLSCSQTLNHNVMYWYQQKSSQAPKLLFHYYDKDFNNEADTPDNFQSRRPNTSFCFLDIRSPGLGDTAMYLCATTSGTGAQFFGPGTRLTVL.

This chain connects TRBV12-2 to TRBJ2-2; the table gives TRBD1 as D, unverified against the DNA. TRBV12-2 counts as a pseudogene. The CDR3 has 20 residues. This CDR3 is CASRLAPPPPNGQLTGELFF. The CDR3 bases are TGTGCAAGTCGCTTAGCGCCCCCCCCACCGAACGGACAACTCACCGGGGAGCTGTTTTTT.

The chain combines TRBV19 with TRBJ1-1; weak D call: TRBD1 (5 bases). Deletions cut 6 bases from V and 4 bases from J, with 15 bases between. Germline loops: CDR1 LNHDA, CDR2 SQIVND (reference sequence). CDR3 length: 14 amino acids. This chain's CDR3 is CASRTGRASTEAFF. The CDR3 DNA follows: TGTGCCAGTAGAACAGGCAGGGCGAGCACTGAAGCTTTCTTT.

The chain couples TRBV27 to TRBJ1-1; 10 bases agree with TRBD1. Trimming at V came to 6 bases and at J to 1 base, leaving 14 bases not matched to a gene. There are 18 residues in the CDR3. CDR1 and CDR2 from the germline V gene are MNHEY and SMNVEV (reference sequence). CDR3 in DNA: TGTGCCAGCAGGGGGAGGGGGACAGGGGTCGGCTGGAACACTGAAGCTTTCTTT. It yields the protein CASRGRGTGVGWNTEAFF.

V is TRBV7-9 and J is TRBJ2-7; 10 bases are a match to TRBD2. J gave up 5 bases and V 3 bases, and 4 bases lay outside the gene matches. Germline CDR1 is SEHNR and CDR2 is FQNEAQ (reference sequence). The CDR3 consists of 14 residues. The CDR3 region has the DNA TGTGCCAGCAGCTTCTCTAGCGGGAGCCACGAGCAGTACTTC. It encodes CASSFSSGSHEQYF. The variable domain in full, completed from reference TRBV7-9 and TRBJ2-7, reads DTGVSQNPRHKITKRGQNVTFRCDPISEHNRLYWYRQTLGQGPEFLTYFQNEAQLEKSRLLSDRFSAERPKGSFSTLEIQRTEQGDSAMYLCASSFSSGSHEQYFGPGTRLTVT.

The V gene is TRBV28, the J gene TRBJ1-5; 9 nucleotides align to TRBD1. The CDR3 is 20 residues long. Germline loops: CDR1 MDHEN, CDR2 SYDVKM. Losses at the gene ends were 6 bases for V and 5 bases for J; bases not matched to a gene: 23. CDR3 sequence reads: CASSSVSSGTGIPFDQPQHF. The CDR3 DNA is TGTGCCAGCAGCTCAGTCAGCAGTGGGACAGGGATTCCCTTCGATCAGCCCCAGCATTTT.

The sample holds a few counts of this clone. The rearrangement uses TRBV5-1 and TRBJ1-6; TRBD1 aligns across 8 bases. This CDR3 contains 20 residues. V lost 0 bases, J lost 3 bases, and 14 bases stayed unmatched. In germline, CDR1 is SGHRS, CDR2 YFSETQ. The CDR3 DNA is TGCGCCAGCAGCTTGGATCCGACAGGGGCGCCTATTCTCTATAATTCACCCCTCCACTTT. Amino acid sequence: CASSLDPTGAPILYNSPLHF.

This clone appeared a single time. The chain employs TRBV27 and TRBJ2-1; 8 positions match TRBD2. V trimming: 2 bases; J trimming: 3 bases; junction bases outside the gene matches: 3. The germline CDR1 and CDR2 sequences are MNHEY and SMNVEV (reference sequence). This CDR3 contains 15 residues. The CDR3 DNA reads as TGTGCCAGCAGTTTACTGCGGGGGGACTACAATGAGCAGTTCTTC. This gives the protein CASSLLRGDYNEQFF.

The V call is TRBV18, the J call TRBJ2-7; perhaps TRBD2 as D (5 bases). The CDR3 is 11 residues long. Germline V gives CDR1 KGHSH, CDR2 LQKENI. Trimming pared 2 bases from V and 6 bases from J, leaving 5 bases between. In DNA, the CDR3 is TGTGCCAGCTCACCAGGACTCGAGCAGTACTTC. Amino acids: CASSPGLEQYF.